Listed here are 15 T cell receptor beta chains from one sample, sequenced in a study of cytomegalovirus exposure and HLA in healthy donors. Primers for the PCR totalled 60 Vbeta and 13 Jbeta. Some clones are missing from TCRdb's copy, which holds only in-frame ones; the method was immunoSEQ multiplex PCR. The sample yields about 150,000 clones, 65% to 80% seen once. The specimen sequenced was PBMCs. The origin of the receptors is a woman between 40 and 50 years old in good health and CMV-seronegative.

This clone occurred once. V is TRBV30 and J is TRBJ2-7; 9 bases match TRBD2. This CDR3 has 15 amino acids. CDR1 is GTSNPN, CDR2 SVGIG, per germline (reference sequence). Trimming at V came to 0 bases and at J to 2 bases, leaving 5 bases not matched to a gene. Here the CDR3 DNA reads TGTGCCTGGAGTGTGGGAGCTAGCGGGACCTACGAGCAGTACTTC. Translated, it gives CAWSVGASGTYEQYF.

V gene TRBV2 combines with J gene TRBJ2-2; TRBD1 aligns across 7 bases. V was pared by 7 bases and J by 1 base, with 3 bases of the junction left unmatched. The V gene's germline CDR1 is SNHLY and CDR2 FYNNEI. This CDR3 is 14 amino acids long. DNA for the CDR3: TGTGCCAGCACCGGGACAGTGAACACCGGGGAGCTGTTTTTT. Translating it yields CASTGTVNTGELFF. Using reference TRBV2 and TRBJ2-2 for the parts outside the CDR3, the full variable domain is EPEVTQTPSHQVTQMGQEVILRCVPISNHLYFYWYRQILGQKVEFLVSFYNNEISEKSEIFDDQFSVERPDGSNFTLKIRSTKLEDSAMYFCASTGTVNTGELFFGEGSRLTVL.

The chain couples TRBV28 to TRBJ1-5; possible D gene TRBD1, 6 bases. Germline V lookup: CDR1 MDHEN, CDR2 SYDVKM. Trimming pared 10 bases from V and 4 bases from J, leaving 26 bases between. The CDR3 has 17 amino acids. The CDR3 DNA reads TGTGCCATCACCAGTCCAACACTTTACAGGGAAAATCAGCCCCAGCATTTT. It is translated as CAITSPTLYRENQPQHF.

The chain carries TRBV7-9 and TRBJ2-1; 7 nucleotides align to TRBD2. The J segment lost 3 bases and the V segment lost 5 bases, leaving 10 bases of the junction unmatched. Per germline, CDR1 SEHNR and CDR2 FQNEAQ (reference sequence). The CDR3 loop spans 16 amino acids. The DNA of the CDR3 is TGTGCCAGCAGCCCCCAGGCGGGAGTCGGCTACAATGAGCAGTTCTTC. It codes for CASSPQAGVGYNEQFF.

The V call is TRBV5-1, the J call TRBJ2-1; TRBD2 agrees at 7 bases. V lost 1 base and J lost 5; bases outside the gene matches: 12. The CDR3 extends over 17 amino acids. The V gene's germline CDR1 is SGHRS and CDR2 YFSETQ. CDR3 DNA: TGCGCCAGCAGCTTGAGGGTTGCCAGCGGGGAAGACAATGAGCAGTTCTTC. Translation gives CASSLRVASGEDNEQFF. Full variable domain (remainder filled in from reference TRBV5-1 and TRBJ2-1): KAGVTQTPRYLIKTRGQQVTLSCSPISGHRSVSWYQQTPGQGLQFLFEYFSETQRNKGNFPGRFSGRQFSNSRSEMNVSTLELGDSALYLCASSLRVASGEDNEQFFGPGTRLTVL.

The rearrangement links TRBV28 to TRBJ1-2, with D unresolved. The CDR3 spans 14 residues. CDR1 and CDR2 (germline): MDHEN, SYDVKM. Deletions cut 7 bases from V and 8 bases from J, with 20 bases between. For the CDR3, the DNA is TGTGCCAGCAACCCCTCCAGCCGGGTGGAAGGCTACACCTTC. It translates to CASNPSSRVEGYTF.

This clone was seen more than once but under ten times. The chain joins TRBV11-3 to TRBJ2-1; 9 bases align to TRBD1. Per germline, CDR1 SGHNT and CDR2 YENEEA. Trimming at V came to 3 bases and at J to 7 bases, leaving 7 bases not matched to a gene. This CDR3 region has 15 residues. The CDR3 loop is CASSFTQGAGNEQFF. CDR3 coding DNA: TGTGCCAGCAGCTTTACACAGGGGGCTGGGAATGAGCAGTTCTTC.

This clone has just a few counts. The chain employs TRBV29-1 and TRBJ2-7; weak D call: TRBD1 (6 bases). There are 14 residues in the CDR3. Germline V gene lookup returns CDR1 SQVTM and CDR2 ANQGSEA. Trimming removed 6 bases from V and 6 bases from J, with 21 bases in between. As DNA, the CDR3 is TGCAGCGTCCCTACCCCAGGGGTTCTGGGCGAGCAGTACTTC. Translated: CSVPTPGVLGEQYF.

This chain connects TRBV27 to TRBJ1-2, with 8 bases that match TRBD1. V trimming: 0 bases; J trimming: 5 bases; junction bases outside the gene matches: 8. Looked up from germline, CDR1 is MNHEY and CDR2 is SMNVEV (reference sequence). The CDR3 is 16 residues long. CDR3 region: CASSLSWQGAGYGYTF. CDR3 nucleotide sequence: TGTGCCAGCAGTTTATCGTGGCAGGGGGCCGGGTATGGCTACACCTTC.

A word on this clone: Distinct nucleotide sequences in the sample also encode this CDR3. The CDR3 coding sequence is TGTGCCAGCAGCTTGGAACAGGGGGCAAGAGAGACCCAGTACTTC. Its translation is CASSLEQGARETQYF. The chain uses TRBV5-6 and TRBJ2-5; 9 bases are a match to TRBD1. The CDR3 is 15 residues long. Per germline, CDR1 SGHDT and CDR2 YYEEEE. V lost 0 bases to trimming and J lost 4 bases; unmatched junction nucleotides: 4.

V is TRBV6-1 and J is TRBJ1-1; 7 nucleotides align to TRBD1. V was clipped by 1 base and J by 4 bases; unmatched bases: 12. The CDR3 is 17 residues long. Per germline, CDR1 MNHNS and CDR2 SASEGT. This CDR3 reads CASSEEEGAWDSTEAFF. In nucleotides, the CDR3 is TGTGCCAGCAGTGAAGAGGAGGGGGCCTGGGATAGCACTGAAGCTTTCTTT.

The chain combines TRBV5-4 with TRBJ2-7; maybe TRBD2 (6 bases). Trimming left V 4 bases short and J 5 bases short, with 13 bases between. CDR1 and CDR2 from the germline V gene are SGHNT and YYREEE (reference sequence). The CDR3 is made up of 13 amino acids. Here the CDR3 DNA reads TGTGCCAGCAGCCAAATGGGGGAGGACGAGCAGTACTTC. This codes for CASSQMGEDEQYF.

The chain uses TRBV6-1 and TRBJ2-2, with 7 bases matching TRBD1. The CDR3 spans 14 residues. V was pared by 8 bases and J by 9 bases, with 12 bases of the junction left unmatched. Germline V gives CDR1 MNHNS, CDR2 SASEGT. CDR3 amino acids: CASRVDRVVWELFF. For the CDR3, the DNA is TGTGCCAGCCGAGTCGACAGGGTTGTATGGGAGCTGTTTTTT.

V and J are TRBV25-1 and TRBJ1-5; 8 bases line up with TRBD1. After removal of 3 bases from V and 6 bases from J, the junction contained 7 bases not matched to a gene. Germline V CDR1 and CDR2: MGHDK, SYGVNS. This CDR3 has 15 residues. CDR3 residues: CASSDGQGYGQPQHF. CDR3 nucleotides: TGTGCCAGCAGTGATGGACAGGGATACGGTCAGCCCCAGCATTTT. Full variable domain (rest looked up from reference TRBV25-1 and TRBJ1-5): EADIYQTPRYLVIGTGKKITLECSQTMGHDKMYWYQQDPGMELHLIHYSYGVNSTEKGDLSSESTVSRIRTEHFPLTLESARPSHTSQYLCASSDGQGYGQPQHFGDGTRLSIL.

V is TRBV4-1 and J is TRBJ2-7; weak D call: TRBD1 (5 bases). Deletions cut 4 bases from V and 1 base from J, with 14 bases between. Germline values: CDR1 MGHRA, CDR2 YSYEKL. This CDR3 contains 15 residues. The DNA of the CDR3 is TGCGCCAGCAGCCTGTCCCCCGCAGGGTCCTACGAGCAGTACTTC. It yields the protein CASSLSPAGSYEQYF.